This TCR beta chain was retrieved from a study of blood T cell repertoires in COVID-19. Study information: Donors in the United States, Italy and Spain gave samples during acute or convalescent COVID-19. T cells, B-cell-depleted T cells, or PBMCs supplied cDNA or gDNA.

Per the study methods: Reference gene primer amplification in the assay estimated nucleated cell counts. Data came from immunoSEQ multiplex PCR; TCRdb stores just in-frame clones and leaves some out. The V and J calls and clone size were taken over from that table, and D and trimming were inferred from the DNA. The sample shows 300,000 to 400,000 clones, approximately 89% of them seen only once. The clonotype originates from a woman under 30 who had recovered from COVID-19. Material: peripheral blood.

The CDR3 DNA follows: TGTGCCAGCAGTCCGCGACTAGCGGTAAGCACAGATACGCAGTATTTT. Translating gives CASSPRLAVSTDTQYF. The gene calls are TRBV27 and TRBJ2-3, with 9 bases matching TRBD2. Germline loops: CDR1 MNHEY, CDR2 SMNVEV (reference sequence). J lost 0 bases, V lost 5 bases, and 6 bases had no gene match. CDR3 length equals 16 residues.